This T cell receptor beta chain is drawn from a study of blood T cell repertoires in COVID-19. Across the whole study: COVID-19 samples, acute and convalescent, were from the United States, Italy and Spain. Sources were T cells, B-cell-depleted T cells, or PBMCs; the material itself was cDNA or gDNA.

Original data processing: Reference gene primer amplification gave estimated nucleated cell counts. Measured with immunoSEQ multiplex PCR; TCRdb has only the in-frame clones, and not every one. From that table come the V and J calls and clone size; the DNA was used to work out D and trimming. Of under 200,000 clones listed, just over 90% are singletons. Trimming took 6 bases from V and 4 from J; bases not matched to a gene: 9. This CDR3 is 15 amino acids long. Per germline, CDR1 MNHEY and CDR2 SMNVEV (reference sequence). The sequencing input was peripheral blood. The rearrangement uses TRBV27 and TRBJ2-1; TRBD1 matches at 7 bases. This clonotype was sampled from a man between 18 and 29 years old with acute or convalescent COVID-19. CDR3 in amino acids: CASRRIRDRYNEQFF. The CDR3 nucleotides read TGTGCCAGCAGACGGATCCGGGACAGATACAATGAGCAGTTCTTC.